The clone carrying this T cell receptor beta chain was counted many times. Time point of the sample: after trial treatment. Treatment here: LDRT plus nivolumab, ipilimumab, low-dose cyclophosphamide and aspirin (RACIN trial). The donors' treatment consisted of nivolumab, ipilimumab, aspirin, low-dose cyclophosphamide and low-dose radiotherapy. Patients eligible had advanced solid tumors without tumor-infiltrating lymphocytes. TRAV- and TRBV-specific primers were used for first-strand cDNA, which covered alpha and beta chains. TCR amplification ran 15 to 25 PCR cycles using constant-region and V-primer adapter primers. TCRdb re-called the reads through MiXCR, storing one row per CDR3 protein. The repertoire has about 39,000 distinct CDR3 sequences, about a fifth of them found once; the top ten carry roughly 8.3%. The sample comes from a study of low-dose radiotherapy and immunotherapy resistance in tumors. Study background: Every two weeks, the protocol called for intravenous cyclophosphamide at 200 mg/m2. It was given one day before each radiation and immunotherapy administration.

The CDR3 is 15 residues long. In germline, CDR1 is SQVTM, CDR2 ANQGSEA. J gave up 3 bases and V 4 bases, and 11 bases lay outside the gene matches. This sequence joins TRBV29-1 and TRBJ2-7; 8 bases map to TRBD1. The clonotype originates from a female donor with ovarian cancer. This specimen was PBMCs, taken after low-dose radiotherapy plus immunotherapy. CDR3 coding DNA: TGCAGCGTTGGTACAGGGGGTAATCATCACTACGAGCAGTACTTC. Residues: CSVGTGGNHHYEQYF.